Included here is one T cell receptor (beta chain) sequence, with context. Its antigen is unknown. These data come from a study of vaccination effects on CD4 cells after COVID-19. Data came from immunoSEQ multiplex PCR; TCRdb stores just in-frame clones and leaves some out. The sample lists roughly 15,000 clones, just over 75% occurring once. Antigen-specific CD4+ T cells were expanded with viral peptide pools in the ViraFEST assay before sequencing. Culture lasted 10 days before CD4+ T cell isolation. Half-medium changes using IL-2 medium occurred on days 3 and 7. V was clipped by 3 bases and J by 6 bases; unmatched bases: 7. The CDR3 length is 14 residues. Germline CDR1 and CDR2: SGHKS and YYEKEE (reference sequence).

This material consisted of CD4+ T cells from PBMCs cultured with HCoV-229E spike peptides, taken before COVID-19 vaccination. The origin of this receptor is a human donor who received a COVID-19 vaccine. The chain combines TRBV5-5 with TRBJ2-7, with 9 bases aligning to TRBD1. CDR3 sequence reads: CASSWGTGKGEQYF. Written as DNA, the CDR3 is TGTGCCAGCAGCTGGGGGACAGGGAAGGGCGAGCAGTACTTC. The whole variable domain, filled in from reference TRBV5-5 and TRBJ2-7, reads DAGVTQSPTHLIKTRGQQVTLRCSPISGHKSVSWYQQVLGQGPQFIFQYYEKEERGRGNFPDRFSARQFPNYSSELNVNALLLGDSALYLCASSWGTGKGEQYFGPGTRLTVT.